This record looks at one T cell receptor beta chain sequence and its context. The data originate from a study of T-cell reconstitution after alpha-beta-depleted transplantation in children. Construction of the TCRbeta library involved unique molecular identifiers. TCRdb reprocessed the PCR reads via MiXCR and lists one record per CDR3 protein. The sample shows more than 550,000 distinct CDR3 sequences, 8% to 11% of them seen only once. This CDR3 comprises 16 residues. Between the trimmed V and J ends, which lost 8 bases and 0 bases, there was a span of 20 bases. From germline, CDR1 is MNHNS and CDR2 SASEGT.

The sequence was obtained from a human donor who donated a stem cell graft to a child with acute myeloid leukemia. This rearrangement joins TRBV6-1 to TRBJ2-7, with D possibly being TRBD2 (6 bases). Material: PBMCs from the stem cell graft donor, obtained from the stem cell graft. CDR3 bases: TGTGCCAGCGGCTCGAGGAGGGGAGCGAGCTCCTACGAGCAGTACTTC. Its translation: CASGSRRGASSYEQYF.